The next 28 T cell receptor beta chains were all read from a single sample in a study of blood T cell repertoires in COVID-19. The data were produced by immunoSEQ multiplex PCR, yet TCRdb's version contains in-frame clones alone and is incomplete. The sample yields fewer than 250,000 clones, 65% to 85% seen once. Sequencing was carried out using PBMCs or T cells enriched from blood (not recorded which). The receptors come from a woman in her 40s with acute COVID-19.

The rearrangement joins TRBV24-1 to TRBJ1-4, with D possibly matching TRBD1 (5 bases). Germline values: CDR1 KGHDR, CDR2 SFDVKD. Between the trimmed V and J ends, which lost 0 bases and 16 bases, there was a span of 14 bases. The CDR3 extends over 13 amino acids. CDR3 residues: CATSDLRWTSGFF. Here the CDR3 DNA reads TGTGCCACCAGTGATTTGCGTTGGACATCGGGGTTTTTT.

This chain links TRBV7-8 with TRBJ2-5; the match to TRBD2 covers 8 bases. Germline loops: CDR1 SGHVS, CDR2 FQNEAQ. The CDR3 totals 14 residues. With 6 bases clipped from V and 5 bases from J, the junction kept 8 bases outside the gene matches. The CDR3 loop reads CASSYRTGGETQYF. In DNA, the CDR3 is TGTGCCAGCAGTTATAGAACGGGGGGGGAGACCCAGTACTTC. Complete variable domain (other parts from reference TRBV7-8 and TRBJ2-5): GAGVSQSPRYKVAKRGQDVALRCDPISGHVSLFWYQQALGQGPEFLTYFQNEAQLDKSGLPSDRFFAERPEGSVSTLKIQRTQQEDSAVYLCASSYRTGGETQYFGPGTRLLVL.

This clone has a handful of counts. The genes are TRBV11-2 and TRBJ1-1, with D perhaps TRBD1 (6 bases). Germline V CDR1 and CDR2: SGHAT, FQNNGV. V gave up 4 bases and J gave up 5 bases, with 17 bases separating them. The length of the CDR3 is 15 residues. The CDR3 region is CASSWIPQGGTEAFF. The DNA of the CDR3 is TGTGCCAGCAGCTGGATACCACAGGGAGGGACTGAAGCTTTCTTT.

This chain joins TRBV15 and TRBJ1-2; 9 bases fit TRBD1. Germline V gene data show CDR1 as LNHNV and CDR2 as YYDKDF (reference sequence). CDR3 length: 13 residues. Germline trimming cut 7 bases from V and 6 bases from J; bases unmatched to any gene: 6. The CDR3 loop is CATMKGTGNGYTF. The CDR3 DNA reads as TGTGCCACCATGAAAGGGACAGGGAATGGCTACACCTTC.

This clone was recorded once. The DNA of the CDR3 is TGTGCCACCAGTGACACCCCGGGACTAGCGAGGCAGTATTTT. Amino acid sequence: CATSDTPGLARQYF. This rearrangement joins TRBV24-1 to TRBJ2-3; the match to TRBD2 covers 10 bases. Germline values: CDR1 KGHDR, CDR2 SFDVKD. This CDR3 contains 14 residues. J was trimmed by 11 bases and V by 4 bases; bases with no gene match: 8.

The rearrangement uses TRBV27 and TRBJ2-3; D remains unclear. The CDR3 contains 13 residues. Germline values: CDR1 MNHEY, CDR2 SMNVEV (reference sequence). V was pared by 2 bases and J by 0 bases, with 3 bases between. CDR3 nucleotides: TGTGCCAGCAGTTTAACTAGCACAGATACGCAGTATTTT. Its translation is CASSLTSTDTQYF.

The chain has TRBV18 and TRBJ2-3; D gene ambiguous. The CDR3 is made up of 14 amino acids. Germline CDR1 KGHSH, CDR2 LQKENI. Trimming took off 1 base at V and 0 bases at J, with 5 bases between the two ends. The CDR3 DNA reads TGTGCCAGCTCACCACTTCCTAGCACAGATACGCAGTATTTT. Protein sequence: CASSPLPSTDTQYF.

The CDR3 nucleotides read TGTGCCAGTTCCACAGGGGATAACAATCAGCCCCAGCATTTT. Encoded protein: CASSTGDNNQPQHF. J is TRBJ1-5 and V is TRBV19, with TRBD1 matching over 7 bases. With V trimmed by 8 bases and J by 3 bases, 7 bases remained unmatched. CDR3 length: 14 residues. Germline CDR1 and CDR2: LNHDA and SQIVND (reference sequence).

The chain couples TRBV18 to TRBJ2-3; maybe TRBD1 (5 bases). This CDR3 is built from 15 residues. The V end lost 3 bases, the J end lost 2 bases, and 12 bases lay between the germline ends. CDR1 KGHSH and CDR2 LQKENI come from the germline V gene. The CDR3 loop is CASSPSTATTDTQYF. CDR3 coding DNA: TGTGCCAGCTCACCGTCGACAGCCACCACAGATACGCAGTATTTT.

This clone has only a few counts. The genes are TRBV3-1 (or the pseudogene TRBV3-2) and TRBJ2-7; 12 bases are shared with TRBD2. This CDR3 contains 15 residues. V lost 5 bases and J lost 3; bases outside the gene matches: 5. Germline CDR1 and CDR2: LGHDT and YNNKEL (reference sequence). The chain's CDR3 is CASSAPGLAGYEQYF. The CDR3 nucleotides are TGTGCCAGCAGCGCCCCGGGACTAGCGGGCTACGAGCAGTACTTC.

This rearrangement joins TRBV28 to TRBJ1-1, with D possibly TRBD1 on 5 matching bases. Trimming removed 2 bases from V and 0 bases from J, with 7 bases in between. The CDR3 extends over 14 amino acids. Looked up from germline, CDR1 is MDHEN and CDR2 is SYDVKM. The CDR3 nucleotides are TGTGCCAGCAGTTTACAGGGAATGAACACTGAAGCTTTCTTT. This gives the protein CASSLQGMNTEAFF.

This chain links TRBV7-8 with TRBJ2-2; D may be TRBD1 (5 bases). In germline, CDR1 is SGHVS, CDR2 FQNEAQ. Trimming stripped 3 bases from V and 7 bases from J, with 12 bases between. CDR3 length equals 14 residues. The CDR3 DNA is TGTGCCAGCAGCTTTGGCCAGGGTAGCGGGGAGCTGTTTTTT. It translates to CASSFGQGSGELFF.

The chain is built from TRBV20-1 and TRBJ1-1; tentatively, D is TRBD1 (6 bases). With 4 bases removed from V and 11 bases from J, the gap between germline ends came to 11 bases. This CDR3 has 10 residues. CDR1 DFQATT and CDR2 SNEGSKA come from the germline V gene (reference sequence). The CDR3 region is CSANQGTAFF. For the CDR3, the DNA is TGCAGTGCTAACCAGGGGACCGCTTTCTTT.

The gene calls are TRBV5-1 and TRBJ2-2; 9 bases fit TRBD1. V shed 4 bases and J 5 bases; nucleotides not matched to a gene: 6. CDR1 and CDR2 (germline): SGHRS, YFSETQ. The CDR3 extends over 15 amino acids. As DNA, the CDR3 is TGCGCCAGCAGCGCAATACAGGGGGCGACCGGGGAGCTGTTTTTT. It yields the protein CASSAIQGATGELFF.

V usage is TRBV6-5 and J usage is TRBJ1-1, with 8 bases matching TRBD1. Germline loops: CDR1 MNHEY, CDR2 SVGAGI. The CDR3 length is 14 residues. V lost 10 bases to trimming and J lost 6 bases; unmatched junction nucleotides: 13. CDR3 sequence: CATYPLRGRSEAFF. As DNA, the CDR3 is TGTGCCACCTACCCCCTCAGGGGGCGTTCTGAAGCTTTCTTT.

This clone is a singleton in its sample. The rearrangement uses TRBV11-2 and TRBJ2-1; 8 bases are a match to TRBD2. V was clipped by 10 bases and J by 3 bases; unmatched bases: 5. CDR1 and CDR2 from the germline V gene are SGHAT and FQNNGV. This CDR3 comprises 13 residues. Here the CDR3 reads CATSLAVYNEQFF. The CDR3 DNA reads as TGTGCCACTTCACTAGCGGTCTACAATGAGCAGTTCTTC.

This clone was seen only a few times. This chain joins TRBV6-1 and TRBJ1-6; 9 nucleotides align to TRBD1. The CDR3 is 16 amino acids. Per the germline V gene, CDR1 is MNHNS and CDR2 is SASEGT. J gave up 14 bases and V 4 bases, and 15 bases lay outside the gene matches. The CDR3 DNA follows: TGTGCCAGCAGTGTCCGGGACAGGGTCCCTTATAGGTCCCTCCACTTT. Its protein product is CASSVRDRVPYRSLHF.

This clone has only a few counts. Here the CDR3 DNA reads TGTGCCATCAACCGGGGGACGAACACCGGGGAGCTGTTTTTT. This gives the protein CAINRGTNTGELFF. The chain carries TRBV10-3 and TRBJ2-2, with D possibly matching TRBD2 (6 bases). This CDR3 comprises 14 residues. Germline values: CDR1 ENHRY, CDR2 SYGVKD. Trimming removed 7 bases at V and 0 bases at J, with 9 bases between.

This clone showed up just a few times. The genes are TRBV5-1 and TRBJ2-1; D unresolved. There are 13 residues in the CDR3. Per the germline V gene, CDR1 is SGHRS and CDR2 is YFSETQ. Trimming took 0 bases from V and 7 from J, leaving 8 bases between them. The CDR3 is CASSLAPGNEQFF. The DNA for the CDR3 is TGCGCCAGCAGCTTGGCCCCGGGTAATGAGCAGTTCTTC. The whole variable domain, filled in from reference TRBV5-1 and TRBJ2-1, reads KAGVTQTPRYLIKTRGQQVTLSCSPISGHRSVSWYQQTPGQGLQFLFEYFSETQRNKGNFPGRFSGRQFSNSRSEMNVSTLELGDSALYLCASSLAPGNEQFFGPGTRLTVL.

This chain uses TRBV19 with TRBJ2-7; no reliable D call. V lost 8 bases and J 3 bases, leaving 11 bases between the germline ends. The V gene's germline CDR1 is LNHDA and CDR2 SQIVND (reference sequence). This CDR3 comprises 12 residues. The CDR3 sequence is CASENSNYEQYF. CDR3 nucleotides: TGTGCCAGTGAGAACAGTAACTACGAGCAGTACTTC.

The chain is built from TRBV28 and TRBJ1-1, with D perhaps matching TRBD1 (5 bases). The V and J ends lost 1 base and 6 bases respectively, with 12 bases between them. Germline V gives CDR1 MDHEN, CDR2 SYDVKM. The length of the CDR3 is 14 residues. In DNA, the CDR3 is TGTGCCAGCAGTTTATACAGGCGGTACGCTGAAGCTTTCTTT. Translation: CASSLYRRYAEAFF.

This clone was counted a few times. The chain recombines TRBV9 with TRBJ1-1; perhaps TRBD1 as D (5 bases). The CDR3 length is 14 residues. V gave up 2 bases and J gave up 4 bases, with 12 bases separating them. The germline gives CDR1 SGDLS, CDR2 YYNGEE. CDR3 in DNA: TGTGCCAGCAGCGTGGACTATGGGACCACTGAAGCTTTCTTT. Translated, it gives CASSVDYGTTEAFF.

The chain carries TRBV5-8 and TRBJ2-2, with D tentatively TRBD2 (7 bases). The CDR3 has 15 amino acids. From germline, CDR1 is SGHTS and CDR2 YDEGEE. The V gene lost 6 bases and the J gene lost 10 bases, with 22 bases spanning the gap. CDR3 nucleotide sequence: TGTGCCAGCACCCCCGGGGGGAGTCGGGACACGGAGCTGTTTTTT. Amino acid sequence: CASTPGGSRDTELFF. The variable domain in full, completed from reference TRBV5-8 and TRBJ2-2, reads EAGVTQSPTHLIKTRGQQATLRCSPISGHTSVYWYQQALGLGLQFLLWYDEGEERNRGNFPPRFSGRQFPNYSSELNVNALELEDSALYLCASTPGGSRDTELFFGEGSRLTVL.

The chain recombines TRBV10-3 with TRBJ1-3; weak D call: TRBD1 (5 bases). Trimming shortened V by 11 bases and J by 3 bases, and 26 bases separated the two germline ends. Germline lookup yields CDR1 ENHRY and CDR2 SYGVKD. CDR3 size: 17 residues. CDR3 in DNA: TGTGCCTCAAGCATGAGGTTTGATGACAGAAATGGAAACACCATATATTTT. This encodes CASSMRFDDRNGNTIYF.

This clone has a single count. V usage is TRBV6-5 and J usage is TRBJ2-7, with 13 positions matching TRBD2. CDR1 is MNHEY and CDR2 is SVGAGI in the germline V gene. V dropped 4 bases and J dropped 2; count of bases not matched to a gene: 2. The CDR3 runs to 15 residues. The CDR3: CASSLLAGGPYEQYF. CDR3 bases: TGTGCCAGCAGTTTACTAGCGGGAGGGCCCTACGAGCAGTACTTC.

The CDR3 DNA follows: TGTGCCAGCAGCCCTCTTAGCGGGAGAAGTGAGCAGTTCTTC. It codes for CASSPLSGRSEQFF. V and J are TRBV7-6 and TRBJ2-1; TRBD2 agrees at 9 bases. Germline lookup yields CDR1 SGHVS and CDR2 FNYEAQ. This CDR3 is built from 14 residues. J gave up 9 bases and V 5 bases, and 8 bases lay outside the gene matches.

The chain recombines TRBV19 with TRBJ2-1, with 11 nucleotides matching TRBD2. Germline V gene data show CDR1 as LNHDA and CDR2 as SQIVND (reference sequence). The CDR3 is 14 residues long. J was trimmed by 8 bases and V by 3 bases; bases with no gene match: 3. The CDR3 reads CASSITSGSYEQFF. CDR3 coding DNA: TGTGCCAGTAGTATTACTAGCGGGAGCTATGAGCAGTTCTTC.

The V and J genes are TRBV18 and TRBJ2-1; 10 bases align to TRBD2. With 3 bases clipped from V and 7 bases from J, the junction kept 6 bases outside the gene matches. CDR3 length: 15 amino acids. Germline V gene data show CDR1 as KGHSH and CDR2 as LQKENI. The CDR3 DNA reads TGTGCCAGCTCACCTCTAGCGGGAGAGTGGAATGAGCAGTTCTTC. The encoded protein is CASSPLAGEWNEQFF.